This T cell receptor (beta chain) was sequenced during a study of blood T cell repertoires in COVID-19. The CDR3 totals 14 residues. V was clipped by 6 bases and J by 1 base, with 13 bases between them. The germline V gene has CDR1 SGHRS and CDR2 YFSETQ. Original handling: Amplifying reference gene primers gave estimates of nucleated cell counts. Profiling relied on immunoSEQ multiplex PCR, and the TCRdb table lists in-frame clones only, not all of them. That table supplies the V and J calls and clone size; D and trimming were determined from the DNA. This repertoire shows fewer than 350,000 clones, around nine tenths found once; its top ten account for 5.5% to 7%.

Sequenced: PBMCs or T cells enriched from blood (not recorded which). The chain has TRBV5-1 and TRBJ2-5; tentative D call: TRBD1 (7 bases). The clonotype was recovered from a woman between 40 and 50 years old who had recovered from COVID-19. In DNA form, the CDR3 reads TGCGCCAGCAAGGGACAGACTAGCCAAGAGACCCAGTACTTC. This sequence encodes CASKGQTSQETQYF.